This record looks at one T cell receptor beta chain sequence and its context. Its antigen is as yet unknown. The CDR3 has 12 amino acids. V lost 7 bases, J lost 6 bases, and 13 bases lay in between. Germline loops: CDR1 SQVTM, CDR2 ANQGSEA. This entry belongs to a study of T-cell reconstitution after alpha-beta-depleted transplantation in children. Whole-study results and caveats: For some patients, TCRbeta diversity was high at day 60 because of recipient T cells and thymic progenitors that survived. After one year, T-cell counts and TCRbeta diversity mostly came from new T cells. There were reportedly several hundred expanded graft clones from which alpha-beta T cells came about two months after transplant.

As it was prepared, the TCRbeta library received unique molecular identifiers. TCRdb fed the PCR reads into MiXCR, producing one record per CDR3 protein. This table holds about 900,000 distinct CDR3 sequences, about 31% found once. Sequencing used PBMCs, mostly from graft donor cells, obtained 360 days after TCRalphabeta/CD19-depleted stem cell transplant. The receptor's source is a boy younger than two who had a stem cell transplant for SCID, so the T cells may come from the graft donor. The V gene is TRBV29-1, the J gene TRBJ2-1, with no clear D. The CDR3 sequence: CSAQTLSNEQFF. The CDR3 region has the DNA TGCAGCGCCCAGACCCTTTCCAATGAGCAGTTCTTC.